This T cell receptor beta chain was captured by sequencing in a study of cytomegalovirus exposure and HLA in healthy donors. Findings of the study overall: In an earlier analysis, productive rearrangement rates for most beta V segments clustered near 90% or 30%. Fewer than 200 TCR beta chains were listed as cytomegalovirus-associated.

This CDR3 contains 13 residues. Germline V gives CDR1 KGHSH, CDR2 LQKENI. V lost 6 bases, J lost 1 base, and 9 bases lay in between. Among the donors, all were healthy bone marrow donors. As concerns this clone: Its antigen is currently unknown.

Primers included in the PCR were 60 Vbeta and 13 Jbeta primers. Assay used: immunoSEQ multiplex PCR; TCRdb lists only in-frame clones, some missing. Of approximately 110,000 clones listed, 60% to 70% are singletons. The sequenced sample was PBMCs. V is TRBV18 and J is TRBJ1-1; no clear D. The sequence derives from a man aged 25-45 years in good health and CMV-seropositive. The CDR3, as DNA: TGTGCCAGCTCCCAAACACAGAACACTGAAGCTTTCTTT. Translated: CASSQTQNTEAFF.